This TCR beta chain is drawn from a study of cytomegalovirus exposure and HLA in healthy donors. Study-wide points: Specificity of a few CMV-associated chains for CMV antigens was verified in vitro.

With respect to this clone: Its antigen is unknown.

Amplification used 60 Vbeta primers and 13 Jbeta primers. This table comes from immunoSEQ multiplex PCR, and its TCRdb copy is limited to in-frame clones, with some not included. The profile shows around 170,000 clones, about 77% of them singletons. Germline CDR1 is LNHDA and CDR2 is SQIVND (reference sequence). This CDR3 is built from 14 residues. V gave up 7 bases and J gave up 5 bases, with 15 bases separating them. The sequenced sample consisted of PBMCs. This receptor was identified in a man aged 55 to 70 in good health and CMV-seronegative. The chain joins TRBV19 to TRBJ1-5, with D possibly matching TRBD1 (5 bases). The CDR3 DNA is TGTGCCAGTAAAGACAGCGGGGAATATCAGCCCCAGCATTTT. Its translation: CASKDSGEYQPQHF.